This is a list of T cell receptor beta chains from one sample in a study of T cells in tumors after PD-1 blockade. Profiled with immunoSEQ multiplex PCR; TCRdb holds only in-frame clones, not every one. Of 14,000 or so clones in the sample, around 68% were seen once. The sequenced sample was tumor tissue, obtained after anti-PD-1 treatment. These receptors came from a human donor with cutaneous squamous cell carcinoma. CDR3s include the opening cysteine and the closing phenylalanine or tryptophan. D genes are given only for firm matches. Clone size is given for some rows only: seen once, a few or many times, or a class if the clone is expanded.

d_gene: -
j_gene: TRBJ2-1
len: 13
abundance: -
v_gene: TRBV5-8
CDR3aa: CASSFERLDEQFF
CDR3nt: TGTGCCAGCAGCTTTGAAAGGCTGGATGAGCAGTTCTTC

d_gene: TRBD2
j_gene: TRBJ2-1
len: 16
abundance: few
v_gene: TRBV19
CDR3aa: CASSYGLAGTYNEQFF
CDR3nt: TGTGCCAGTAGTTATGGACTAGCGGGAACATACAATGAGCAGTTCTTC

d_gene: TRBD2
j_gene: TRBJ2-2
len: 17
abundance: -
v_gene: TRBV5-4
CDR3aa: CASSLASGIINTGELFF
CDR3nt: TGTGCCAGCAGCTTGGCTAGCGGGATAATCAACACCGGGGAGCTGTTTTTT

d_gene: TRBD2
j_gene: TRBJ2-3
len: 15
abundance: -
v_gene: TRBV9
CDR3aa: CASSEGTSGIDTQYF
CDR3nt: TGTGCCAGCAGCGAGGGGACTAGCGGGATAGATACGCAGTATTTT

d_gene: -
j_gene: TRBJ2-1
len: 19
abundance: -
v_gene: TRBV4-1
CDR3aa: CASSQVQRGANMGGNEQFF
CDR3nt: TGCGCCAGCAGCCAAGTTCAACGGGGCGCAAATATGGGGGGCAATGAGCAGTTCTTC

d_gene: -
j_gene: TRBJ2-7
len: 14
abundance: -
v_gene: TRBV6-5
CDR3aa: CASSYSGQAAEQYF
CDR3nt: TGTGCCAGCAGTTACTCGGGGCAGGCTGCCGAGCAGTACTTC

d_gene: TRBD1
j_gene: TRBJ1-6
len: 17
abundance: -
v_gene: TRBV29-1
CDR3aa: CSVSGTEDTWANSPLHF
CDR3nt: TGCAGCGTCTCCGGGACAGAGGATACCTGGGCTAATTCACCCCTCCACTTT

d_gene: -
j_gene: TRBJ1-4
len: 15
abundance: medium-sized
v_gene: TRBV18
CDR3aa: CASSPRAQLNEKLFF
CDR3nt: TGTGCCAGCTCACCACGGGCCCAACTTAATGAAAAACTGTTTTTT

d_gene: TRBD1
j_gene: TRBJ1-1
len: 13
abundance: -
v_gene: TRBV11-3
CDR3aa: CASSLGYRGEAFF
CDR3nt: TGTGCCAGCAGCTTAGGGTACAGGGGTGAAGCTTTCTTT

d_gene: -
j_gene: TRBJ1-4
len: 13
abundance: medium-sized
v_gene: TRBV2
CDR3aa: CASRGPAREKLFF
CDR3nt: TGTGCCAGCAGAGGACCGGCGAGGGAAAAACTGTTTTTT

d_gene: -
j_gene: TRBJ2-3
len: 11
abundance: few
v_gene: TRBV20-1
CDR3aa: CSAPGVDTQYF
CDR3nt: TGCAGTGCTCCTGGGGTAGATACGCAGTATTTT

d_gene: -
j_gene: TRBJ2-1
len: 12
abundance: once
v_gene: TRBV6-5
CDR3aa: CASRLTWTEQFF
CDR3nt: TGTGCCAGCAGATTGACCTGGACAGAGCAGTTCTTC

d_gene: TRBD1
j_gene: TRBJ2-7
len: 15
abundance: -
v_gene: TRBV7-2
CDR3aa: CASSYDGTGFYEQYF
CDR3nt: TGTGCCAGCAGCTACGACGGGACAGGGTTCTACGAGCAGTACTTC